This T cell receptor beta chain was profiled in a study of T cells after yellow fever vaccination. Study results and caveats: Though weaker, the secondary response peaked faster, on day 5 versus 15.

This clonotype was detected many times. TCRdb reprocessed the 5' RACE reads via MiXCR and lists one record per CDR3 protein. Here the sample spans about 32,000 distinct CDR3 sequences, about 10% being singletons. The germline V gene encodes CDR1 SGHRS and CDR2 YFSETQ. CDR3 length: 14 residues. J gave up 5 bases and V 4 bases, and 6 bases lay outside the gene matches. The rearrangement joins TRBV5-1 to TRBJ2-5; the match to TRBD1 covers 9 bases. This clonotype originated in a man between 18 and 29 years old who received the YFV17D yellow fever vaccine. Sequencing was performed on PBMCs, either bulk or a sorted T-cell subset (CD4+, CD8+, memory, or dextramer-sorted; not recorded which), taken around 16 days after the first yellow fever vaccination. CDR3 DNA sequence: TGCGCCAGCAGCGGGGGACAGGGTGCGGAGACCCAGTACTTC. It encodes CASSGGQGAETQYF.